Listed below are T cell receptor beta chains from one sample, sequenced in a study of T cells in Graves' hyperthyroidism and ophthalmopathy. TCRdb used MiXCR to reprocess the multiplex PCR reads, holding one entry per CDR3 protein. The data contain 350,000 to 400,000 distinct CDR3 sequences, 19% of them seen just once; the ten biggest clones take up 3% to 4%. The sample was blood. Receptors originate from a woman younger than 35 with Graves' hyperthyroidism. The CDR3 runs from the conserved cysteine through the conserved F or W. The order of the fields is D gene, V gene, J gene, clone size, CDR3 protein, CDR3 DNA. A D gene is named only where the DNA matches it firmly. The listing skips clone size in some rows; elsewhere it reads once, few, many or a size class.

TRBD1,TRBV5-4,TRBJ1-6,few,CASSFGQASSPLHF,TGTGCCAGCAGCTTCGGACAGGCAAGCTCACCCCTCCACTTT
NA,TRBV6-2/TRBV6-3,TRBJ2-5,NA,CASSKSTGRQETQYF,TGTGCCAGCAGTAAATCGACAGGGAGGCAAGAGACCCAGTACTTC
NA,TRBV29-1,TRBJ1-2,NA,CSVEEGERANYGYTF,TGCAGCGTTGAAGAAGGCGAGAGGGCTAACTATGGCTACACCTTC
NA,TRBV12-3/TRBV12-4,TRBJ1-1,many,CASSTEWGGGTEAFF,TGTGCCAGCAGCACGGAATGGGGAGGGGGTACTGAAGCTTTCTTT
TRBD1,TRBV15,TRBJ1-1,many,CATSRVRTGLKDEAFF,TGTGCCACCAGCAGAGTCAGGACAGGGCTGAAGGATGAAGCTTTCTTT
NA,TRBV7-2,TRBJ2-4,many,CASTETSKNIQYF,TGTGCCAGCACCGAGACCTCCAAAAACATTCAGTACTTC
TRBD1,TRBV12-3/TRBV12-4,TRBJ1-1,many,CASSGKGAWYTEAFF,TGTGCCAGCAGTGGTAAGGGGGCTTGGTACACTGAAGCTTTCTTT
NA,TRBV9,TRBJ2-7,many,CASSVGNSPYEQYF,TGTGCCAGCAGCGTAGGGAACAGCCCATACGAGCAGTACTTC
NA,TRBV5-1,TRBJ1-1,many,CASSWGTLNTEAFF,TGCGCCAGCAGCTGGGGGACACTGAACACTGAAGCTTTCTTT
NA,TRBV7-9,TRBJ1-6,many,CASSLGRTDYNSPLHF,TGTGCCAGCAGCTTGGGCAGGACTGACTATAATTCACCCCTCCACTTT
NA,TRBV27,TRBJ1-1,many,CASSLNSRGVTEAFF,TGTGCCAGCAGTTTAAACAGTCGGGGGGTCACTGAAGCTTTCTTT
TRBD2,TRBV2,TRBJ2-1,NA,CASASGGRYNEQFF,TGTGCCAGCGCTAGCGGGGGCCGATACAATGAGCAGTTCTTC
NA,TRBV28,TRBJ1-1,many,CASRSGPGTEAFF,TGTGCCAGCAGATCGGGGCCTGGTACTGAAGCTTTCTTT
TRBD2,TRBV28,TRBJ2-5,many,CASSPRGAQETQYF,TGTGCCAGCAGTCCGCGGGGGGCACAAGAGACCCAGTACTTC
NA,TRBV27,TRBJ2-5,few,CASRQGGAQETKYF,TGTGCCAGCCGCCAGGGTGGGGCACAAGAGACCAAGTACTTC
TRBD1,TRBV12-3/TRBV12-4,TRBJ1-3,many,CASATGVENTIYF,TGTGCCAGCGCTACAGGGGTTGAAAACACCATATATTTT
TRBD1,TRBV6-5,TRBJ1-6,NA,CASSSGQEISPLHF,TGTGCCAGCAGTTCGGGACAGGAGATTTCACCCCTCCACTTT
NA,TRBV7-8,TRBJ1-1,NA,CASSSRGRRENTEAFF,TGTGCCAGCAGTTCCAGGGGAAGACGGGAGAACACTGAAGCCTTCTTT
TRBD1,TRBV2,TRBJ1-5,many,CASRGADRAASIVDQPQHF,TGTGCCAGCAGGGGGGCGGACAGGGCTGCATCAATCGTGGATCAGCCCCAGCATTTT
NA,TRBV18,TRBJ1-6,few,CASSQSRRGNRNSPLHF,TGTGCCAGCTCACAGTCGCGAAGGGGGAATCGTAATTCACCCCTCCACTTT
NA,TRBV7-3,TRBJ2-7,many,CASSGQLRDVPIYEQYF,TGTGCCAGCAGCGGCCAACTTCGGGACGTCCCCATTTACGAGCAGTACTTC
NA,TRBV7-6,TRBJ2-2,few,CASSFFTGPMNTGELFF,TGTGCCAGCAGTTTTTTTACAGGGCCGATGAACACCGGGGAGCTGTTTTTT
NA,TRBV2,TRBJ2-7,many,CASSGGTVSYEQYF,TGTGCCAGCAGCGGTGGGACGGTATCCTACGAGCAGTACTTC
NA,TRBV7-2,TRBJ1-1,many,CASSVLGPRPTEAFF,TGTGCCAGCAGCGTATTGGGTCCTCGGCCCACTGAAGCTTTCTTT
NA,TRBV5-1,TRBJ2-7,many,CASGLEGSYEQYF,TGCGCCAGCGGTCTAGAGGGGTCCTACGAGCAGTACTTC
TRBD1,TRBV5-1,TRBJ1-3,many,CASSLGQGENTIYF,TGCGCCAGCAGCTTGGGACAGGGAGAGAACACCATATATTTT
TRBD1,TRBV4-1,TRBJ2-7,NA,CASSQVRAGGSYEQCF,TGCGCCAGCAGCCAAGTTCGGGCAGGGGGCTCCTACGAGCAGTGCTTC
TRBD1,TRBV24-1,TRBJ2-3,NA,CATSDTGDGTSTDTQYF,TGTGCCACCAGTGATACAGGGGACGGAACTAGCACAGATACGCAGTATTTT
NA,TRBV12-3/TRBV12-4,TRBJ1-2,many,CASSLGAANYGYTF,TGTGCCAGCAGTTTAGGGGCGGCTAACTATGGCTACACCTTC
TRBD2,TRBV7-3,TRBJ2-7,many,CASSLLAGGPHEQYF,TGTGCCAGCAGCTTACTAGCGGGGGGGCCCCACGAGCAGTACTTC
TRBD2,TRBV6-1,TRBJ2-2,many,CASRGTSLRTGELFF,TGTGCCAGCAGAGGGACTAGCTTGCGCACCGGGGAGCTGTTTTTT
NA,TRBV12-3/TRBV12-4,TRBJ2-6,many,CASSLAGAMDGANVLTF,TGTGCCAGCAGTTTAGCTGGGGCGATGGACGGGGCCAACGTCCTGACTTTC
NA,TRBV12-3/TRBV12-4,TRBJ1-1,once,CASSQTTANTEAFF,TGTGCCAGCAGTCAAACGACAGCTAACACTGAAGCTTTCTTT
TRBD2,TRBV20-1,TRBJ2-7,many,CSAREGGTSGDYEQYF,TGCAGTGCTAGAGAGGGGGGGACTAGCGGGGATTACGAGCAGTACTTC
TRBD1,TRBV28,TRBJ1-2,many,CASSVDRAMGGYTF,TGTGCCAGCAGTGTGGACAGGGCAATGGGTGGCTACACCTTC
NA,TRBV7-3,TRBJ2-2,many,CASSPDRTNTGELFF,TGTGCCAGCAGCCCCGACAGGACGAACACCGGGGAGCTGTTTTTT
NA,TRBV6-1,TRBJ1-2,NA,CASSPGRSNYGYTF,TGTGCCAGCAGTCCTGGACGGTCCAACTATGGCTACACCTTC
TRBD2,TRBV6-2/TRBV6-3,TRBJ2-6,many,CASSSPGLAGVISGANVLTF,TGTGCCAGCAGTTCCCCGGGACTAGCGGGGGTGATCTCTGGGGCCAACGTCCTGACTTTC
NA,TRBV19,TRBJ2-6,few,CASSLGPGANVLTF,TGTGCCAGTAGTCTGGGGCCGGGGGCCAACGTCCTGACTTTC
TRBD1,TRBV18,TRBJ1-2,many,CASSATGATNYGYTF,TGTGCCAGCTCAGCGACAGGGGCGACAAACTATGGCTACACCTTC
TRBD1,TRBV6-5,TRBJ1-1,many,CASSYLRQGLDTEAFF,TGTGCCAGCAGTTACCTGAGACAGGGATTGGACACTGAAGCTTTCTTT
NA,TRBV20-1,TRBJ1-5,many,CSASVLRATGINQPQHF,TGCAGTGCTAGCGTCCTCCGCGCCACGGGGATCAATCAGCCCCAGCATTTT
TRBD1,TRBV12-3/TRBV12-4,TRBJ1-3,many,CASRIDRDFGNTIYF,TGTGCCAGCAGGATAGACAGGGATTTTGGAAACACCATATATTTT
NA,TRBV6-1,TRBJ1-5,many,CATRRQSNQPQHF,TGTGCCACCAGAAGACAGAGCAATCAGCCCCAGCATTTT
NA,TRBV6-5,TRBJ1-5,many,CASSNRENQPQHF,TGTGCCAGCAGTAACAGGGAAAATCAGCCCCAGCATTTT
NA,TRBV29-1,TRBJ2-4,many,CSVAEQLALGKNIQYF,TGCAGCGTTGCGGAACAGTTAGCGCTTGGCAAAAACATTCAGTACTTC
NA,TRBV6-2/TRBV6-3,TRBJ2-4,NA,CASSFAGAKNIQYF,TGTGCCAGCAGTTTTGCGGGAGCCAAAAACATTCAGTACTTC
NA,TRBV28,TRBJ2-2,many,CASNSRPTGELFF,TGTGCCAGCAATTCCAGACCCACCGGGGAGCTGTTTTTT
NA,TRBV2,TRBJ1-2,many,CASRKDGNYGYTF,TGTGCCAGCAGAAAGGACGGAAACTATGGCTACACCTTC
NA,TRBV12-3/TRBV12-4,TRBJ2-5,many,CASSRAAGRETQYF,TGTGCCAGCAGCCGGGCGGCGGGCCGGGAGACCCAGTACTTC
NA,TRBV7-8,TRBJ1-5,many,CASSLAGTENQPQHF,TGTGCCAGCAGCTTAGCAGGGACCGAAAATCAGCCCCAGCATTTT
TRBD1,TRBV12-3/TRBV12-4,TRBJ1-1,many,CASSTSGGTEAFF,TGTGCCAGCAGTACCTCAGGGGGCACTGAAGCTTTCTTT
TRBD1,TRBV13,TRBJ1-1,many,CASSLGGQGEAFF,TGTGCCAGCAGCTTAGGCGGACAGGGAGAAGCTTTCTTT
TRBD1,TRBV5-6,TRBJ1-1,few,CASSSLIPEGQGITEAFF,TGTGCCAGCAGCTCCCTAATACCCGAAGGACAGGGGATCACTGAAGCTTTCTTT